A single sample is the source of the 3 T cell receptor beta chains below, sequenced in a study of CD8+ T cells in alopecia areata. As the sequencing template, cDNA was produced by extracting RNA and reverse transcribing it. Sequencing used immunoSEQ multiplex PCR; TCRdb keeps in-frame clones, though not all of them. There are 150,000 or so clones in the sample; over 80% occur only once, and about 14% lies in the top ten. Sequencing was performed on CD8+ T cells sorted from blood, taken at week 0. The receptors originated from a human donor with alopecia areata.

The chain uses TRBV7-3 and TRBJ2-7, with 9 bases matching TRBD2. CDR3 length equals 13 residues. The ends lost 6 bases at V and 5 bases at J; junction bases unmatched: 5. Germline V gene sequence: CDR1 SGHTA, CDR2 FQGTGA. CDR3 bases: TGTGCCAGCAGTCTAGCGGGATCCAACGAGCAGTACTTC. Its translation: CASSLAGSNEQYF. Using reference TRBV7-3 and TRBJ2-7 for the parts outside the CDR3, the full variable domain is GAGVSQTPSNKVTEKGKYVELRCDPISGHTALYWYRQSLGQGPEFLIYFQGTGAADDSGLPNDRFFAVRPEGSVSTLKIQRTERGDSAVYLCASSLAGSNEQYFGPGTRLTVT.

This CDR3 is CASSYGGPYEQYF. The CDR3 nucleotides are TGTGCCAGCAGTTATGGGGGGCCCTACGAGCAGTACTTC. The chain uses TRBV6-5 and TRBJ2-7; the D call may be TRBD1 or TRBD2 (6 bases each). CDR1 is MNHEY, CDR2 SVGAGI, per germline. V was trimmed by 3 bases and J by 2 bases, leaving 8 bases between them. The CDR3 is 13 amino acids.

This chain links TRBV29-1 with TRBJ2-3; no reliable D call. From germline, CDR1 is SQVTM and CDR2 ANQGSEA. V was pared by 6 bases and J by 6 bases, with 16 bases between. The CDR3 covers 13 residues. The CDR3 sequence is CSVRTPLGDTQYF. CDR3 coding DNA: TGCAGCGTCCGAACACCCCTCGGCGATACGCAGTATTTT.